This TCR beta chain came from a study of T cell responses to AZD1222 COVID-19 vaccine. Across the whole study: Pooled together were second doses at about 4 or about 12 weeks. Overall study findings and caveats: The breadth and depth of Spike-specific TCRs increased once two AZD1222 doses had been given. Of the AZD1222 recipients, only 6 or 7 were seropositive at baseline.

Here immunoSEQ multiplex PCR was the method, and the copy in TCRdb shows in-frame clones only, minus some. Here the sample spans roughly 120,000 clones, 80% to 90% being singletons. J lost 6 bases, V lost 5 bases, and 10 bases had no gene match. The CDR3 has 16 residues. Germline CDR1 is SGHTA and CDR2 is FQGNSA. As for this clone: Its antigen is not known.

The sample here was peripheral blood, taken on day 0 of AZD1222 vaccination. This TCR was sampled from an adult in good health. The chain uses TRBV7-2 and TRBJ2-3, with TRBD2 matching 11 bases. CDR3 sequence (DNA): TGTGCCAGCAGCACTCAGGGGACTAGCGGAGCTGATACGCAGTATTTT. This encodes CASSTQGTSGADTQYF.